The clone carrying this TCR beta chain was detected only a few times. The antigen is unknown. This beta chain came through as a stray read in a library set up for alpha chains, and its size says little. This sample was included in a study of spatial heterogeneity in lung cancer. Whole-study findings and limits: Detection of ubiquitous tumor TCRs in blood was higher at resection than follow-up.

As to time point: sample taken at primary tumor resection. Sequencing was performed on whole RNA extracted from tumor and nontumor lung tissue, or from frozen PBMC, and the material was left unsorted. There were 72 donors, all of them untreated patients with early-stage non-small cell lung cancer. Individually, TCR cDNA molecules were each labelled with a unique molecular identifier. TCRdb used MiXCR to reprocess the 5' RACE reads, holding one entry per CDR3 protein. The sample has around 11,000 distinct CDR3 sequences; roughly 6.3% are singletons. Unmatched junction bases numbered 9, after V lost 6 bases and J lost 8 bases. The CDR3 covers 14 residues. CDR1 SQVTM and CDR2 ANQGSEA come from the germline V gene.

The chain has TRBV29-1 and TRBJ1-4, with 10 bases matching TRBD1. The specimen comprised PBMCs, sampled at surgery. This sequence originates from a male donor with early-stage non-small cell lung cancer. The CDR3 here is CSVRLGTGVEKLFF. The CDR3 DNA sequence: TGCAGCGTCCGGCTCGGGACAGGGGTCGAAAAACTGTTTTTT.